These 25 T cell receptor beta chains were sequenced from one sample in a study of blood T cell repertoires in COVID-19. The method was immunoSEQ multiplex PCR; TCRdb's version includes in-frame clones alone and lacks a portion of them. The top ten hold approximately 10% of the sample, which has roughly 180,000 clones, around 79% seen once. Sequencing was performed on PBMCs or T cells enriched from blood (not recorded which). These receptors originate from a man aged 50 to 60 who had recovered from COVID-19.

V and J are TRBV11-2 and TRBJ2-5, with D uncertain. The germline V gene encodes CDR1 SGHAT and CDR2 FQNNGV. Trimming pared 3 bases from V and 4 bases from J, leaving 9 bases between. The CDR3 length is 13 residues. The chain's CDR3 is CASSLGIGETQYF. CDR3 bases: TGTGCCAGCAGCTTGGGCATTGGAGAGACCCAGTACTTC.

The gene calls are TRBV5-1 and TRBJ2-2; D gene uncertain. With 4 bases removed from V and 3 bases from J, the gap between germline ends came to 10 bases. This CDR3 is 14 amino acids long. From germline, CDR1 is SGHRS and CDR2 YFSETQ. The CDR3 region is CASSPGFDTGELFF. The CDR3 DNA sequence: TGCGCCAGCAGCCCAGGATTCGACACCGGGGAGCTGTTTTTT.

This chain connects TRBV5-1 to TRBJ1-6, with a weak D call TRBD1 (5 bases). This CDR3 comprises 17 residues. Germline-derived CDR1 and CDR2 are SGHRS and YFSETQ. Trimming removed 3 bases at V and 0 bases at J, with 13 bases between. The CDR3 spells CASSSGGVSSYNSPLHF. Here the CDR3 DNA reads TGCGCCAGCAGCTCCGGAGGGGTTAGCTCCTATAATTCACCCCTCCACTTT.

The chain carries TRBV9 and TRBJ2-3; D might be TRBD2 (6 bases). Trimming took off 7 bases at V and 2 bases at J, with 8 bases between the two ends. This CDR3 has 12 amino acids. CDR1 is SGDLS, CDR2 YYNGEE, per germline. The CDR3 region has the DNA TGTGCCAGCCGGGGGATCACAGATACGCAGTATTTT. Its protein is CASRGITDTQYF.

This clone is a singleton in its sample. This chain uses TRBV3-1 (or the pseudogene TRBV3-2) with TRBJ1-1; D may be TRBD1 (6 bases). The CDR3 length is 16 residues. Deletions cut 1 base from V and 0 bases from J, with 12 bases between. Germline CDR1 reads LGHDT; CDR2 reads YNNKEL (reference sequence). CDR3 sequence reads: CASSQVQGGMNTEAFF. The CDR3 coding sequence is TGTGCCAGCAGCCAAGTACAGGGTGGCATGAACACTGAAGCTTTCTTT.

CDR3 sequence (DNA): TGTGCCAGCAGTTTTTCGGGGGTCGGAAACACCATATATTTT. As protein: CASSFSGVGNTIYF. This sequence joins TRBV28 and TRBJ1-3; TRBD1 might be the D (5 bases). Germline assignment: CDR1 MDHEN and CDR2 SYDVKM. This CDR3 is 14 amino acids long. Trimming stripped 3 bases from V and 4 bases from J, with 10 bases between.

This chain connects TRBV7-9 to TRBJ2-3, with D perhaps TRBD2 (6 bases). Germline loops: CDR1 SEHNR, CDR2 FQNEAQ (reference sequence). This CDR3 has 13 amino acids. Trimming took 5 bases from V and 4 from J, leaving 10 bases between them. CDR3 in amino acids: CASSGREADTQYF. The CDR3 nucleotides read TGTGCCAGCAGCGGCAGGGAGGCAGATACGCAGTATTTT.

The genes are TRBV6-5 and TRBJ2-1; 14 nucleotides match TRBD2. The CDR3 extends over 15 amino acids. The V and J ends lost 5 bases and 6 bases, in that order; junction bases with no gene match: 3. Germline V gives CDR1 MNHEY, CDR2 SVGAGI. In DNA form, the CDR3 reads TGTGCCAGCAGTACGGGGACTAGCGGGGGCAATGAGCAGTTCTTC. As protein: CASSTGTSGGNEQFF.

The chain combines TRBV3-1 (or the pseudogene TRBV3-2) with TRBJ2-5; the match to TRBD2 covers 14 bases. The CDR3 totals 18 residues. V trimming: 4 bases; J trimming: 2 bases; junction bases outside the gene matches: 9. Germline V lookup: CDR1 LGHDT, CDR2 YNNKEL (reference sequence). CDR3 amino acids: CASSPGLAGGNRQETQYF. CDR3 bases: TGTGCCAGCAGCCCCGGACTAGCGGGGGGCAACCGACAAGAGACCCAGTACTTC.

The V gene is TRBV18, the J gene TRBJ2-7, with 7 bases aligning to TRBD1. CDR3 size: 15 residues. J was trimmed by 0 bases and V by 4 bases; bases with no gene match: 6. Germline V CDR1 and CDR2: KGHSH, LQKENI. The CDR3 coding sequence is TGTGCCAGCTCACATAGACAGGGCCTCTCCTACGAGCAGTACTTC. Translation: CASSHRQGLSYEQYF.

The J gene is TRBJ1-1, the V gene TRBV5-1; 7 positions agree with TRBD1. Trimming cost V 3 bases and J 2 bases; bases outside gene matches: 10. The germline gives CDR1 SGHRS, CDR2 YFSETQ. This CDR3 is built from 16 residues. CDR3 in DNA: TGCGCCAGCAGCTCACCCATGGGACAGATAAACACTGAAGCTTTCTTT. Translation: CASSSPMGQINTEAFF.

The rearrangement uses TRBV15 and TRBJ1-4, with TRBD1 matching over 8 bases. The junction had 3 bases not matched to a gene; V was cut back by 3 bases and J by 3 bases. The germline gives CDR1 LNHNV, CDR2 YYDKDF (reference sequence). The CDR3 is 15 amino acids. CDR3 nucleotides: TGTGCCACCAGCAGGCAGGGGGCACCTAATGAAAAACTGTTTTTT. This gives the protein CATSRQGAPNEKLFF.

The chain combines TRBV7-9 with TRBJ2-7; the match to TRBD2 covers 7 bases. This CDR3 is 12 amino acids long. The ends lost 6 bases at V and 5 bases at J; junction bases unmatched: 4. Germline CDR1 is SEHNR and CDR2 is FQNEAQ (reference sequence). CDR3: CASRWTSHEQYF. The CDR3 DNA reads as TGTGCCAGCAGATGGACTAGTCACGAGCAGTACTTC. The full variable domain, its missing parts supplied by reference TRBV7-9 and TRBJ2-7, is DTGVSQNPRHKITKRGQNVTFRCDPISEHNRLYWYRQTLGQGPEFLTYFQNEAQLEKSRLLSDRFSAERPKGSFSTLEIQRTEQGDSAMYLCASRWTSHEQYFGPGTRLTVT.

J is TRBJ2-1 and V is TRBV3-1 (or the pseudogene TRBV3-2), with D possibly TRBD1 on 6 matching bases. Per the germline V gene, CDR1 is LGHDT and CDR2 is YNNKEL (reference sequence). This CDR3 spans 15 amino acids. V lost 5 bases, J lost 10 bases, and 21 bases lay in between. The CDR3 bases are TGTGCCAGCAGCGCCGGCCAGGGGTCCGACGCGGAGCAGTTCTTC. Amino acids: CASSAGQGSDAEQFF.

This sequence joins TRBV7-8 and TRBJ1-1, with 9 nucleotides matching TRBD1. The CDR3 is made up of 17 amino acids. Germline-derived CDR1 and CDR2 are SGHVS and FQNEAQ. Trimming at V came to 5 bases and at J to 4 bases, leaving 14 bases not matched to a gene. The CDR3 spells CASSPRDRAPLGTEAFF. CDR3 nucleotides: TGTGCCAGCAGCCCGCGGGACAGGGCGCCTTTAGGCACTGAAGCTTTCTTT. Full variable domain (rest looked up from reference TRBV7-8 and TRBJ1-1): GAGVSQSPRYKVAKRGQDVALRCDPISGHVSLFWYQQALGQGPEFLTYFQNEAQLDKSGLPSDRFFAERPEGSVSTLKIQRTQQEDSAVYLCASSPRDRAPLGTEAFFGQGTRLTVV.

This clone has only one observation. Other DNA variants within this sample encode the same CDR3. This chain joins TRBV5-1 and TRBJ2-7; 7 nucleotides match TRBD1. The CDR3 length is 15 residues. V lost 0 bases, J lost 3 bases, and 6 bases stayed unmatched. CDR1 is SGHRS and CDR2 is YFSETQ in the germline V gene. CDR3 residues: CASSLVAGGSYEQYF. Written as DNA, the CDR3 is TGCGCCAGCAGCTTGGTGGCAGGGGGAAGCTACGAGCAGTACTTC. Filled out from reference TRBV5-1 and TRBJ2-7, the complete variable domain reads KAGVTQTPRYLIKTRGQQVTLSCSPISGHRSVSWYQQTPGQGLQFLFEYFSETQRNKGNFPGRFSGRQFSNSRSEMNVSTLELGDSALYLCASSLVAGGSYEQYFGPGTRLTVT.

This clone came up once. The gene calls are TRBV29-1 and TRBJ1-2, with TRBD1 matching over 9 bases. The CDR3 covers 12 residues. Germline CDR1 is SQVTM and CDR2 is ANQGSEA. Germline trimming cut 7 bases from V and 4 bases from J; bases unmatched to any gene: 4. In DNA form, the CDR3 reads TGCAGCGCACAGGGGGCGGTCTATGGCTACACCTTC. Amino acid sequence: CSAQGAVYGYTF.

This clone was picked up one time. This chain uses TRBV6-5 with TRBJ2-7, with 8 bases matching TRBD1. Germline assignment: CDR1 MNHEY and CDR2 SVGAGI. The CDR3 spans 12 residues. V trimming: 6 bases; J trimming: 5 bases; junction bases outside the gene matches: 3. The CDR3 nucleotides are TGTGCCAGCAGGGAGACAGGGGACGAGCAGTACTTC. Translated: CASRETGDEQYF.

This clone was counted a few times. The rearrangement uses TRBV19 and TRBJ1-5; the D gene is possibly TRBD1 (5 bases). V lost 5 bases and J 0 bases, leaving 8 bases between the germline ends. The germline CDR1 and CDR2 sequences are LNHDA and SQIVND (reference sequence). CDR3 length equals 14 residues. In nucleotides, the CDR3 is TGTGCCAGTAGTGATGACAGTAGCAATCAGCCCCAGCATTTT. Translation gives CASSDDSSNQPQHF.

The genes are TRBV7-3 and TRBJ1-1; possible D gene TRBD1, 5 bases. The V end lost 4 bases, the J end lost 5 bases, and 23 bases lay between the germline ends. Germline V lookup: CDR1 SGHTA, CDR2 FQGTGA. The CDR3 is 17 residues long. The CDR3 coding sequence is TGTGCCAGCAGCTCGGACGGATACAGGACGGGCAAGACTGAAGCTTTCTTT. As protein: CASSSDGYRTGKTEAFF.

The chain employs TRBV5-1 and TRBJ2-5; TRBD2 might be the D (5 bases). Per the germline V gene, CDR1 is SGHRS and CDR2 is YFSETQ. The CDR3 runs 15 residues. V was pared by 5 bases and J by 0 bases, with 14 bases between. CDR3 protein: CASSFGLANQETQYF. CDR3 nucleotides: TGCGCCAGCAGTTTTGGCCTAGCTAACCAAGAGACCCAGTACTTC.

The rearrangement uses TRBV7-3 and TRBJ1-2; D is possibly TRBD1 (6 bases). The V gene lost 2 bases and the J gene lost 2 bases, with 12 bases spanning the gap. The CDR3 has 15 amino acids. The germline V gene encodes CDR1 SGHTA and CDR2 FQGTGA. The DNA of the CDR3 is TGTGCCAGCAGCTTAGTCCCCGACAGGAACTATGGCTACACCTTC. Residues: CASSLVPDRNYGYTF.

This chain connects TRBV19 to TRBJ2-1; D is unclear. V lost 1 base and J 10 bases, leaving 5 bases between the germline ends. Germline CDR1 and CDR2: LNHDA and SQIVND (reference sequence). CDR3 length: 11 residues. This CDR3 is CASSIGPEQFF. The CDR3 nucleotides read TGTGCCAGTAGTATAGGTCCGGAGCAGTTCTTC. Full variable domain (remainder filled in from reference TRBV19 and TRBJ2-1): DGGITQSPKYLFRKEGQNVTLSCEQNLNHDAMYWYRQDPGQGLRLIYYSQIVNDFQKGDIAEGYSVSREKKESFPLTVTSAQKNPTAFYLCASSIGPEQFFGPGTRLTVL.

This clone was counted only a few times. This chain's CDR3 is CASSYQTGGMNTEAFF. The DNA for the CDR3 is TGTGCCAGCAGTTACCAAACAGGGGGCATGAACACTGAAGCTTTCTTT. The chain combines TRBV6-5 with TRBJ1-1; 9 bases are shared with TRBD1. Germline values: CDR1 MNHEY, CDR2 SVGAGI. The CDR3 spans 16 residues. V shed 2 bases and J 0 bases; nucleotides not matched to a gene: 4.

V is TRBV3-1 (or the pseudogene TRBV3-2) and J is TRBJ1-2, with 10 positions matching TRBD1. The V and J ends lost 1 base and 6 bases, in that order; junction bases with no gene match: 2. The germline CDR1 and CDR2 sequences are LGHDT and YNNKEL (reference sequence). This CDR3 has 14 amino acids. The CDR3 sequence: CASSQGTGGNGYTF. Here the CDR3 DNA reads TGTGCCAGCAGCCAAGGGACAGGGGGGAATGGCTACACCTTC.